Presented here are 19 T cell receptor beta chains from one specimen sequenced in a study of blood T cell repertoires in COVID-19. Data came from immunoSEQ multiplex PCR; TCRdb stores just in-frame clones and leaves some out. The profile shows roughly 150,000 clones, 75% to 85% of them singletons. The sequencing sample was made of peripheral blood. These receptors came from a woman between 50 and 59 years old with acute or convalescent COVID-19.

Turning to this clone: Other DNA sequences of this sample code for an identical CDR3. The rearrangement joins TRBV2 to TRBJ1-1; no firm D call. Deletions cut 4 bases from V and 11 bases from J, with 8 bases between. CDR3 length equals 10 residues. CDR1 is SNHLY and CDR2 is FYNNEI in the germline V gene. CDR3 nucleotides: TGTGCCAGCAGTGTTGGGGAGGCTTTCTTT. Translation: CASSVGEAFF. The complete variable domain, with remaining parts taken from reference TRBV2 and TRBJ1-1, reads EPEVTQTPSHQVTQMGQEVILRCVPISNHLYFYWYRQILGQKVEFLVSFYNNEISEKSEIFDDQFSVERPDGSNFTLKIRSTKLEDSAMYFCASSVGEAFFGQGTRLTVV.

This clone is a singleton in its sample. The rearrangement uses TRBV19 and TRBJ2-2; D possibly corresponds to TRBD1 (6 bases). Per germline, CDR1 LNHDA and CDR2 SQIVND (reference sequence). CDR3 size: 17 residues. Trimming removed 6 bases from V and 1 base from J, with 18 bases in between. The CDR3, as DNA: TGTGCCAGTAGAGGGGACACTAAGATTTTGAACACCGGGGAGCTGTTTTTT. Residues: CASRGDTKILNTGELFF. The full variable domain, with the rest looked up from reference TRBV19 and TRBJ2-2, is DGGITQSPKYLFRKEGQNVTLSCEQNLNHDAMYWYRQDPGQGLRLIYYSQIVNDFQKGDIAEGYSVSREKKESFPLTVTSAQKNPTAFYLCASRGDTKILNTGELFFGEGSRLTVL.

CDR3 in amino acids: CASSPVEQIQATNEQFF. The CDR3, as DNA: TGTGCCAGCAGCCCCGTCGAGCAGATACAGGCGACAAATGAGCAGTTCTTC. The chain is built from TRBV7-9 and TRBJ2-1; TRBD1 might be the D (5 bases). V dropped 5 bases and J dropped 7 bases, with 24 bases sitting between them. The CDR3 consists of 17 residues. Germline assignment: CDR1 SEHNR and CDR2 FQNEAQ (reference sequence). Using reference TRBV7-9 and TRBJ2-1 for the parts outside the CDR3, the full variable domain is DTGVSQNPRHKITKRGQNVTFRCDPISEHNRLYWYRQTLGQGPEFLTYFQNEAQLEKSRLLSDRFSAERPKGSFSTLEIQRTEQGDSAMYLCASSPVEQIQATNEQFFGPGTRLTVL.

The chain carries TRBV28 and TRBJ1-2, with D perhaps TRBD1 (6 bases). Between the trimmed V and J ends, which lost 3 bases and 3 bases, there was a span of 23 bases. This CDR3 comprises 18 residues. The germline V gene encodes CDR1 MDHEN and CDR2 SYDVKM. The CDR3 nucleotides read TGTGCCAGCAGTTTGGTGGGGGCGCTTGGAGATGGGGACTATGGCTACACCTTC. Its translation is CASSLVGALGDGDYGYTF.

V usage is TRBV2 and J usage is TRBJ2-7; tentatively, D is TRBD1 (6 bases). This CDR3 spans 14 amino acids. Germline V CDR1 and CDR2: SNHLY, FYNNEI. Trimming pared 9 bases from V and 2 bases from J, leaving 17 bases between. The CDR3 DNA reads as TGTGCCAGTCAGACCGGGACAACAACCTACGAGCAGTACTTC. This codes for CASQTGTTTYEQYF.

The rearrangement links TRBV14 to TRBJ1-1, with D possibly being TRBD1 (6 bases). V lost 3 bases and J lost 6, with 20 bases in between. This CDR3 is 16 amino acids long. CDR1 is SGHDN, CDR2 FVKESK, per germline. CDR3 nucleotide sequence: TGTGCCAGCAGCCAGACCCAGGGGCTACAGTCCCCTGAAGCTTTCTTT. Residues: CASSQTQGLQSPEAFF.

The chain is built from TRBV25-1 and TRBJ1-1, with TRBD1 matching over 7 bases. This CDR3 is 16 amino acids long. V shed 2 bases and J 9 bases; nucleotides not matched to a gene: 15. Germline values: CDR1 MGHDK, CDR2 SYGVNS. CDR3 amino acids: CASSEDHGQDRMKAFF. The CDR3 DNA reads TGTGCCAGCAGTGAAGATCATGGACAGGACCGAATGAAAGCTTTCTTT.

The J gene is TRBJ2-1, the V gene TRBV10-3; D is perhaps TRBD1 (6 bases). The CDR3 runs 14 residues. Trimming took 3 bases from V and 6 from J, leaving 12 bases between them. Germline assignment: CDR1 ENHRY and CDR2 SYGVKD. CDR3 in amino acids: CAISDLGQTNEQFF. The CDR3 region has the DNA TGTGCCATCAGTGACCTAGGACAGACCAATGAGCAGTTCTTC.

The CDR3 is CATGQGHSPGELFF. The CDR3 coding sequence is TGTGCCACCGGACAGGGGCACTCCCCCGGGGAGCTGTTTTTT. The genes are TRBV9 and TRBJ2-2; 9 bases are a match to TRBD1. The trim removed 9 bases at V and 6 bases at J, leaving 9 bases unmatched. Germline assignment: CDR1 SGDLS and CDR2 YYNGEE. This CDR3 comprises 14 residues.

The chain couples TRBV19 to TRBJ1-1; TRBD1 matches at 11 bases. The germline V gene encodes CDR1 LNHDA and CDR2 SQIVND (reference sequence). This CDR3 spans 14 amino acids. The V and J ends lost 4 bases and 5 bases, in that order; junction bases with no gene match: 3. This chain's CDR3 is CASSTGQGVTEAFF. CDR3 nucleotide sequence: TGTGCCAGTAGTACGGGACAGGGGGTTACTGAAGCTTTCTTT.

This clone has a handful of counts. The chain joins TRBV14 to TRBJ1-2, with D uncertain. V lost 2 bases and J lost 5, with 6 bases in between. Germline V lookup: CDR1 SGHDN, CDR2 FVKESK. The CDR3 runs to 12 residues. The CDR3 bases are TGTGCCAGCAGCCAATCAGGATATGGCTACACCTTC. It codes for CASSQSGYGYTF.

The chain links TRBV7-2 to TRBJ1-1; perhaps TRBD1 as D (6 bases). Between the trimmed V and J ends, which lost 5 bases and 0 bases, there was a span of 19 bases. The germline V gene encodes CDR1 SGHTA and CDR2 FQGNSA. The CDR3 sequence is 17 residues long. The CDR3 is CASSPGVSSSLNTEAFF. The CDR3 nucleotides are TGTGCCAGCAGCCCAGGGGTTTCGAGTAGCTTGAACACTGAAGCTTTCTTT.

The V call is TRBV2, the J call TRBJ2-7; the D is unclear. Per germline, CDR1 SNHLY and CDR2 FYNNEI. The germline V and J ends were trimmed by 8 bases and 5 bases, with 10 bases remaining between them. The CDR3 contains 11 residues. CDR3 bases: TGTGCCAGCCAGGTGGCTAACGAGCAGTACTTC. This sequence encodes CASQVANEQYF. Based on the CDR3 plus reference TRBV2 and TRBJ2-7, the full variable domain is EPEVTQTPSHQVTQMGQEVILRCVPISNHLYFYWYRQILGQKVEFLVSFYNNEISEKSEIFDDQFSVERPDGSNFTLKIRSTKLEDSAMYFCASQVANEQYFGPGTRLTVT.

V and J are TRBV18 and TRBJ1-4; 7 nucleotides line up with TRBD1. This CDR3 is built from 14 residues. Germline CDR1 and CDR2: KGHSH and LQKENI. Trimming took 6 bases from V and 6 from J; bases not matched to a gene: 7. The CDR3 DNA follows: TGTGCCAGCTCCAGTGGTACAGGGGATGAAAAACTGTTTTTT. It encodes CASSSGTGDEKLFF.

The V and J genes are TRBV7-3 and TRBJ2-3; TRBD2 matches 8 bases. This CDR3 spans 15 amino acids. The J segment lost 2 bases and the V segment lost 8 bases, leaving 9 bases of the junction unmatched. CDR1 and CDR2 (germline): SGHTA, FQGTGA. CDR3 loop: CASAPRSGATDTQYF. CDR3 DNA sequence: TGTGCCAGCGCCCCTCGTAGCGGGGCCACAGATACGCAGTATTTT. The variable domain in full, with the rest retrieved from reference TRBV7-3 and TRBJ2-3, is GAGVSQTPSNKVTEKGKYVELRCDPISGHTALYWYRQSLGQGPEFLIYFQGTGAADDSGLPNDRFFAVRPEGSVSTLKIQRTERGDSAVYLCASAPRSGATDTQYFGPGTRLTVL.

The chain recombines TRBV2 with TRBJ2-3; the match to TRBD2 covers 12 bases. Germline V gene data show CDR1 as SNHLY and CDR2 as FYNNEI. The CDR3 totals 16 residues. Unmatched junction bases numbered 5, after V lost 6 bases and J lost 1 base. CDR3 protein: CASRRLAGVRTDTQYF. CDR3 bases: TGTGCCAGCAGGCGACTAGCGGGGGTACGCACAGATACGCAGTATTTT. The variable domain in full, with the rest retrieved from reference TRBV2 and TRBJ2-3, is EPEVTQTPSHQVTQMGQEVILRCVPISNHLYFYWYRQILGQKVEFLVSFYNNEISEKSEIFDDQFSVERPDGSNFTLKIRSTKLEDSAMYFCASRRLAGVRTDTQYFGPGTRLTVL.

The gene calls are TRBV4-2 and TRBJ1-4; a weak D match, TRBD1 (5 bases). Germline V gene sequence: CDR1 LGHNA, CDR2 YNFKEQ. This CDR3 comprises 18 residues. V gave up 0 bases and J gave up 5 bases, with 19 bases separating them. In DNA form, the CDR3 reads TGTGCCAGCAGCCAAGATTCGATTCGCGCGGGGGGGAATGAAAAACTGTTTTTT. It encodes CASSQDSIRAGGNEKLFF.

The genes are TRBV24-1 and TRBJ2-2; 8 nucleotides agree with TRBD2. Germline V lookup: CDR1 KGHDR, CDR2 SFDVKD. The CDR3 loop spans 12 amino acids. J lost 4 bases, V lost 12 bases, and 3 bases had no gene match. CDR3: CAAGGGTGELFF. The CDR3 bases are TGTGCCGCGGGGGGCGGCACCGGGGAGCTGTTTTTT.

A single count supports this clone. The chain joins TRBV12-3 or TRBV12-4 to TRBJ1-5; D call uncertain. This CDR3 has 13 residues. The V and J ends lost 7 bases and 5 bases respectively, with 12 bases between them. In DNA form, the CDR3 reads TGTGCCAGCACCCTAGAGGTAGATCAGCCCCAGCATTTT. It codes for CASTLEVDQPQHF.